The 2 T cell receptor beta chains listed next were all sequenced from one sample in a study of OX40 agonist ivuxolimab in advanced cancers. Assay used: immunoSEQ multiplex PCR; TCRdb lists only in-frame clones, some missing. This sample carries under 80,000 clones, 75% to 90% of them seen once, and the ten largest clones take 3.5% to 5%. Material: CD4+ or CD8+ T cells sorted from blood, obtained in a trial of the OX40 agonist ivuxolimab. The source of these receptors is an adult with an advanced solid tumor such as melanoma, head and neck, liver or kidney cancer.

The CDR3 DNA follows: TGTGCCAGCAGTTACGACGGCTTCCCCAATCAGCCCCAGCATTTT. Translating it yields CASSYDGFPNQPQHF. This chain connects TRBV6-5 to TRBJ1-5, with D uncertain. V was cut by 2 bases and J by 3 bases, with 11 bases left in between. Per germline, CDR1 MNHEY and CDR2 SVGAGI. This CDR3 has 15 residues.

V is TRBV5-1 and J is TRBJ2-1; 9 positions agree with TRBD2. The germline CDR1 and CDR2 sequences are SGHRS and YFSETQ. This CDR3 comprises 15 residues. V was clipped by 4 bases and J by 6 bases; unmatched bases: 8. For the CDR3, the DNA is TGCGCCAGCAGCCCAACTAGCGGGTACTCCAATGAGCAGTTCTTC. This encodes CASSPTSGYSNEQFF.